The table lists the clone carrying this T cell receptor (beta chain) with a few counts. Germline CDR1 is MDHEN and CDR2 is SYDVKM. The CDR3 spans 15 residues. V was shortened by 7 bases and J by 3 bases, with 17 bases between the two germline ends. Here immunoSEQ multiplex PCR was the method, and the copy in TCRdb shows in-frame clones only, minus some. The sample has around 200,000 clones, roughly 80% seen once; the top ten hold roughly 20%. The source of the sample is a study of blood T cell repertoires in COVID-19. Sequenced material: peripheral blood. The receptor comes from a woman of 80 years or more with active or convalescent COVID-19. The rearrangement joins TRBV28 to TRBJ2-3; D might be TRBD2 (7 bases). CDR3 sequence reads: CASTKGGAGTDTQYF. Written as DNA, the CDR3 is TGTGCCAGCACAAAAGGGGGGGCGGGTACAGATACGCAGTATTTT.